This T cell receptor beta chain was identified in a study of neurological immune-mediated disorders. This clonotype was counted at least ten times. TCRdb reprocessed the 5' RACE reads with MiXCR, giving one entry per CDR3 protein. The sample lists fewer than 85,000 distinct CDR3 sequences; more than 15% were seen once. The receptor comes from a middle-aged woman in good health. Material: PBMCs.

The CDR3 DNA follows: TGTGCCAGCAGCTCCGCCGCGCGAGAAGATGGCTACACCTTC. This sequence encodes CASSSAAREDGYTF. This sequence joins TRBV5-6 and TRBJ1-2, with D unclear. Trimming took off 3 bases at V and 6 bases at J, with 15 bases between the two ends. CDR3 length: 14 amino acids. Germline lookup yields CDR1 SGHDT and CDR2 YYEEEE. Using reference TRBV5-6 and TRBJ1-2 for the parts outside the CDR3, the full variable domain is DAGVTQSPTHLIKTRGQQVTLRCSPKSGHDTVSWYQQALGQGPQFIFQYYEEEERQRGNFPDRFSGHQFPNYSSELNVNALLLGDSALYLCASSSAAREDGYTFGSGTRLTVV.